Shown below are 6 T cell receptor beta chains from a single sample sequenced in a study of shared clonotypes between healthy human individuals. This table comes from immunoSEQ multiplex PCR, and its TCRdb copy is limited to in-frame clones, with some not included. The data hold some 1.4 million clones, with around 95% observed a single time. The sequenced material came from naive CD4+ T cells sorted from blood. Sample subset: CD45RA+ positively selected. The receptors come from a man aged 25 to 40 in good health.

The chain uses TRBV5-8 and TRBJ2-2; D is uncertain. V dropped 2 bases and J dropped 5 bases, with 7 bases sitting between them. Germline V CDR1 and CDR2: SGHTS, YDEGEE. The CDR3 extends over 13 amino acids. CDR3 sequence (DNA): TGTGCCAGCAGCTTAGTTCGGACCGGGGAGCTGTTTTTT. Translated, it gives CASSLVRTGELFF.

V usage is TRBV7-2 and J usage is TRBJ2-7; 13 bases agree with TRBD2. The CDR3 has 17 residues. Germline CDR1 and CDR2: SGHTA and FQGNSA. V was pared by 5 bases and J by 7 bases, with 14 bases of the junction left unmatched. The CDR3 region is CASSQTSGRAPYEEQYF. The CDR3 nucleotides read TGTGCCAGCAGCCAAACTAGCGGGAGGGCCCCATACGAAGAGCAGTACTTC.

J is TRBJ2-7 and V is TRBV5-1; 7 bases match TRBD1. V dropped 0 bases and J dropped 5; count of bases not matched to a gene: 5. The CDR3 covers 14 residues. Germline loops: CDR1 SGHRS, CDR2 YFSETQ. The CDR3, as DNA: TGCGCCAGCAGCTTGGCCGTTGGACAGGACGAGCAGTACTTC. Protein sequence: CASSLAVGQDEQYF.

The genes are TRBV5-4 and TRBJ2-6, with a tentative D call TRBD1 (5 bases). There are 13 residues in the CDR3. The V end lost 4 bases, the J end lost 4 bases, and 6 bases lay between the germline ends. From germline, CDR1 is SGHNT and CDR2 YYREEE (reference sequence). In nucleotides, the CDR3 is TGTGCCAGCAGCAACAGGGGGGCCAACGTCCTGACTTTC. This codes for CASSNRGANVLTF.

The chain has TRBV28 and TRBJ1-2, with a possible D match to TRBD1 (6 bases). The CDR3 consists of 12 residues. The germline V and J ends were trimmed by 8 bases and 4 bases, with 11 bases remaining between them. Germline CDR1 is MDHEN and CDR2 is SYDVKM. CDR3 DNA sequence: TGTGCCAGCCGACAGGAGACCTATGGCTACACCTTC. Protein sequence: CASRQETYGYTF.

V gene TRBV30 combines with J gene TRBJ2-5; D gene uncertain. With 0 bases removed from V and 5 bases from J, the gap between germline ends came to 10 bases. Germline V gives CDR1 GTSNPN, CDR2 SVGIG (reference sequence). The CDR3 consists of 13 residues. The CDR3 protein is CAWSVMGGETQYF. The CDR3 DNA follows: TGTGCCTGGAGTGTAATGGGTGGGGAGACCCAGTACTTC. Full variable domain (outside the CDR3, taken from reference TRBV30 and TRBJ2-5): SQTIHQWPATLVQPVGSPLSLECTVEGTSNPNLYWYRQAAGRGLQLLFYSVGIGQISSEVPQNLSASRPQDRQFILSSKKLLLSDSGFYLCAWSVMGGETQYFGPGTRLLVL.